This T cell receptor (beta chain) was captured in a study of T-cell reconstitution after alpha-beta-depleted transplantation in children. Study findings and constraints: Surviving recipient T cells and intrathymic progenitors accounted for some patients' high TCRbeta diversity at day 60. Reportedly, alpha-beta T cells present about two months post-transplant originated from several hundred expanded clones of graft origin.

Molecular barcoding with unique molecular identifiers was used for the TCRbeta library. TCRdb reanalysed the PCR reads using MiXCR and keeps one entry per CDR3 protein. The sample holds about 110,000 distinct CDR3 sequences, around 6.4% seen once. This clonotype has ten or more counts. Its antigen is undetermined. The CDR3 spans 16 residues. Looked up from germline, CDR1 is LGHNA and CDR2 is YSLEER. V was pared by 0 bases and J by 4 bases, with 15 bases between. The rearrangement joins TRBV4-3 to TRBJ1-2; D is perhaps TRBD1 (6 bases). The TCR sequence derives from a male patient aged 2 to 9 who had a stem cell transplant for acute lymphoblastic leukemia, so the T cells may come from the graft donor. This specimen consisted of PBMCs, mostly from graft donor cells, obtained 360 days after TCRalphabeta/CD19-depleted stem cell transplant. The CDR3 loop reads CASSQDRGDDPYGYTF. In nucleotides, the CDR3 is TGCGCCAGCAGCCAAGATAGGGGGGATGACCCCTATGGCTACACCTTC.